The rows below give T cell receptor beta chains drawn from one sample of a study of vaccination and CD4 T cells after COVID-19. These receptors' antigens are unknown. One entry per CDR3 protein results from TCRdb running MiXCR on the PCR reads. The sample comprises about 19,000 distinct CDR3 sequences, about 45% of which are singletons, and 7.2% rests with the top ten. Material: CD4+ T cells from blood, cultured in vitro, obtained after SARS-CoV-2 vaccination. These receptor sequences come from a human donor who had recovered from COVID-19. The CDR3 runs from the conserved cysteine through the conserved F or W. Fields, in order: J gene, V gene, clone size, D gene, CDR3 protein, CDR3 DNA. D genes are given only for firm matches. Some rows have no size entry. The others give once, few or many, or a class for an expanded clone.

TRBJ1-1 | TRBV20-1 | NA | TRBD1 | CSAVDRAGAFF | TGCAGTGCTGTGGACAGGGCTGGGGCTTTCTTT
TRBJ2-1 | TRBV7-2 | NA | NA | CASSQAGGANEQFF | TGTGCCAGCAGCCAGGCTGGGGGGGCTAATGAGCAGTTCTTC
TRBJ2-7 | TRBV4-2 | NA | TRBD1 | CASSQRQGASEQYF | TGTGCCAGCAGCCAACGACAGGGGGCAAGCGAGCAGTACTTC
TRBJ2-5 | TRBV7-2 | NA | NA | CASSRDPGRVETQYF | TGTGCCAGCAGCCGCGATCCGGGACGAGTAGAGACCCAGTACTTC
TRBJ1-5 | TRBV28 | NA | TRBD1 | CASSYIQGANQPQHF | TGTGCCAGCAGTTATATCCAGGGGGCAAATCAGCCCCAGCATTTT
TRBJ1-3 | TRBV15 | few | NA | CATSRKTGSGNTIYF | TGTGCCACCAGCAGAAAGACGGGATCTGGAAACACCATATATTTT
TRBJ1-5 | TRBV12-3/TRBV12-4 | NA | TRBD1 | CASSGTGDNQPQHF | TGTGCCAGCAGCGGGACAGGAGACAATCAGCCCCAGCATTTT
TRBJ2-3 | TRBV4-3 | NA | NA | CASSQDQGDTQYF | TGCGCCAGCAGCCAGGATCAGGGAGATACGCAGTATTTT
TRBJ1-4 | TRBV27 | NA | NA | CASKRGDGNEKLFF | TGTGCCAGCAAGAGGGGGGACGGAAATGAAAAACTGTTTTTT
TRBJ2-3 | TRBV7-3 | NA | TRBD2 | CASSLRQRGSGGVVYF | TGTGCCAGCAGCCTAAGGCAGCGGGGGAGTGGGGGGGTGGTGTATTTT
TRBJ2-1 | TRBV10-1 | once | NA | CASSGGSSRDEQFF | TGCGCCAGCAGTGGGGGGTCCTCCCGGGATGAGCAGTTCTTC
TRBJ2-5 | TRBV7-2 | few | NA | CASSLPRTIRQETQYF | TGTGCCAGCAGCTTACCACGGACGATTAGACAAGAGACCCAGTACTTC
TRBJ2-3 | TRBV6-2/TRBV6-3 | NA | TRBD2 | CASSHPSGGVPDTQYF | TGTGCCAGCAGCCACCCGTCGGGGGGGGTACCAGATACGCAGTATTTT
TRBJ1-2 | TRBV7-9 | few | NA | CASSYEYLGYTF | TGTGCCAGCAGCTACGAGTATTTAGGCTACACCTTC
TRBJ1-2 | TRBV20-1 | NA | NA | CSARDHGVYGYTF | TGCAGTGCTAGAGATCATGGGGTATATGGCTACACCTTC
TRBJ2-1 | TRBV11-1 | NA | NA | CASSSRGVSYNEQFF | TGTGCCAGCAGCTCGCGGGGTGTCTCCTACAATGAGCAGTTCTTC
TRBJ2-3 | TRBV7-9 | NA | NA | CASSLPGPDTQYF | TGTGCCAGCAGCTTACCCGGGCCAGATACGCAGTATTTT
TRBJ1-2 | TRBV11-2 | few | TRBD1 | CASSPRQGSLNGYTF | TGTGCCAGCAGCCCCAGACAGGGCTCCCTAAATGGCTACACCTTC
TRBJ1-5 | TRBV11-3 | few | NA | CASSLGEDQPQHF | TGTGCCAGCAGCTTAGGGGAAGATCAGCCCCAGCATTTT
TRBJ1-2 | TRBV5-4 | NA | NA | CASSLDRNYGYTF | TGTGCCAGCAGCTTGGACAGAAACTATGGCTACACCTTC
TRBJ2-5 | TRBV27 | NA | NA | CASGPRGETQYF | TGTGCCAGCGGACCTCGAGGAGAGACCCAGTACTTC
TRBJ1-1 | TRBV30 | NA | TRBD1 | CAWSKSDRANTEAFF | TGTGCCTGGAGTAAGAGCGACAGGGCGAACACTGAAGCTTTCTTT
TRBJ1-5 | TRBV30 | NA | NA | CAWSTSQGSQPQHF | TGTGCCTGGAGTACATCTCAAGGGAGTCAGCCCCAGCATTTT
TRBJ2-7 | TRBV20-1 | NA | NA | CSARSRGLYEQYF | TGCAGTGCTAGATCTCGGGGACTCTACGAGCAGTACTTC
TRBJ2-7 | TRBV7-2 | NA | NA | CASSLVTGQEQYF | TGTGCCAGCAGCTTAGTAACAGGACAAGAGCAGTACTTC
TRBJ1-5 | TRBV6-2/TRBV6-3 | few | NA | CASHTGGGSNQPQHF | TGTGCCTCCCATACCGGCGGGGGTAGCAATCAGCCCCAGCATTTT
TRBJ2-2 | TRBV20-1 | medium-sized | TRBD2 | CSASHPFSGGAVSGELFF | TGCAGTGCTAGTCACCCCTTTAGCGGGGGGGCGGTGTCCGGGGAGCTGTTTTTT
TRBJ2-7 | TRBV6-1 | NA | NA | CANLQHGVGPYEQYF | TGTGCCAACTTACAACACGGAGTCGGGCCCTACGAGCAGTACTTC
TRBJ1-5 | TRBV30 | NA | NA | CAWSTLLSNQPQHF | TGTGCCTGGAGTACTCTTCTGAGCAATCAGCCCCAGCATTTT
TRBJ2-1 | TRBV28 | NA | NA | CASSFNEQFF | TGTGCCAGCAGTTTCAATGAGCAGTTCTTC
TRBJ1-1 | TRBV7-2 | NA | NA | CASSFNSQRAFF | TGTGCCAGCAGCTTTAACAGCCAAAGAGCTTTCTTT
TRBJ2-3 | TRBV5-6 | NA | TRBD2 | CASRNGGTSTDTQYF | TGTGCCAGCAGGAACGGGGGGACTAGCACAGATACGCAGTATTTT
TRBJ1-4 | TRBV20-1 | NA | TRBD1 | CSAREDRGGEKLFF | TGCAGTGCCCGAGAAGACAGGGGCGGTGAAAAACTGTTTTTT
TRBJ1-5 | TRBV6-1 | few | TRBD1 | CASSDDRGPGGNQPQHF | TGTGCCAGCAGTGATGACAGGGGCCCCGGGGGCAATCAGCCCCAGCATTTT
TRBJ2-5 | TRBV11-2 | few | TRBD1 | CASSRGTGRETQYF | TGTGCCAGCAGCCGTGGGACAGGGCGAGAGACCCAGTACTTC
TRBJ2-3 | TRBV20-1 | NA | NA | CSARRTDTQYF | TGCAGTGCTAGGAGGACAGATACGCAGTATTTT
TRBJ1-2 | TRBV7-2 | NA | NA | CASSLETALNYGYTF | TGTGCCAGCAGCTTAGAAACAGCACTTAACTATGGCTACACCTTC
TRBJ2-4 | TRBV2 | NA | NA | CASNRAAGKNIQYF | TGTGCCAGCAATAGAGCGGCGGGCAAAAACATTCAGTACTTC
TRBJ2-5 | TRBV7-2 | few | TRBD2 | CASSRTERGGRETQYF | TGTGCCAGCAGCCGAACGGAGCGGGGGGGCCGAGAGACCCAGTACTTC
TRBJ1-6 | TRBV6-5 | NA | NA | CASSYSWTDNSPLHF | TGTGCCAGCAGTTACTCCTGGACAGATAATTCACCCCTCCACTTT
TRBJ2-5 | TRBV27 | NA | NA | CASSLRRGETQYF | TGTGCCAGCAGTTTAAGGAGGGGGGAGACCCAGTACTTC
TRBJ2-1 | TRBV6-1 | NA | TRBD1 | CASSATGLVNEQFF | TGTGCCAGCAGTGCGACAGGGCTTGTGAATGAGCAGTTCTTC
TRBJ2-7 | TRBV5-1 | NA | NA | CASSSSPGVGNYEQYF | TGCGCCAGCAGCTCCTCTCCAGGGGTGGGGAACTACGAGCAGTACTTC
TRBJ2-4 | TRBV7-2 | NA | TRBD2 | CASSLSGGLAKNIQYF | TGTGCCAGCAGCTTATCGGGGGGACTAGCCAAAAACATTCAGTACTTC
TRBJ2-3 | TRBV12-3/TRBV12-4 | NA | TRBD2 | CASSLVSGRADTQYF | TGTGCCAGCAGTTTAGTTAGCGGGAGGGCAGATACGCAGTATTTT
TRBJ2-3 | TRBV7-7 | few | TRBD2 | CASSLGGGFRPDTQYF | TGTGCCAGCAGCCTCGGGGGGGGCTTTAGGCCAGATACGCAGTATTTT
TRBJ2-5 | TRBV11-3 | few | NA | CASSLVSPLWGSGQEETQYF | TGTGCCAGCAGCTTAGTGTCTCCGTTGTGGGGCTCGGGGCAAGAAGAGACCCAGTACTTC
TRBJ2-5 | TRBV10-3 | NA | NA | CAISESQGSPETQYF | TGTGCCATCAGTGAGTCACAAGGCAGCCCGGAGACCCAGTACTTC
TRBJ2-7 | TRBV20-1 | NA | NA | CSARMGTGAHYEQYF | TGCAGTGCTAGAATGGGAACGGGGGCACACTACGAGCAGTACTTC
TRBJ1-2 | TRBV7-2 | NA | TRBD1 | CASSRDRSVGYTF | TGTGCCAGCAGCCGGGACAGGTCTGTGGGCTACACCTTC
TRBJ2-3 | TRBV20-1 | NA | NA | CSAYTDTQYF | TGCAGTGCATATACAGATACGCAGTATTTT
TRBJ2-7 | TRBV11-2 | few | TRBD2 | CASSWGTSGYEQYF | TGTGCCAGCAGCTGGGGGACTAGCGGCTACGAGCAGTACTTC
TRBJ1-1 | TRBV10-3 | few | TRBD1 | CAISEPGTGVPEAFF | TGTGCCATCAGTGAGCCTGGGACAGGGGTCCCTGAAGCTTTCTTT
TRBJ1-2 | TRBV27 | few | TRBD1 | CASRITGQGINGYTF | TGTGCCAGCAGAATTACGGGACAGGGGATTAATGGCTACACCTTC
TRBJ1-1 | TRBV7-7 | NA | NA | CASSYRVDTEAFF | TGTGCCAGCAGCTACAGGGTGGACACTGAAGCTTTCTTT
TRBJ1-5 | TRBV18 | NA | NA | CASSSGAGNQPQHF | TGTGCCAGCTCGTCAGGGGCGGGCAATCAGCCCCAGCATTTT